The T cell receptor (beta chain) under discussion was sequenced for a study of T cells in Graves' hyperthyroidism and ophthalmopathy. Ten or more counts support this clonotype. The investigators amplified TCR beta CDR3 regions from RNA transcripts. The HTBI primer set served for first-round RT-PCR of the TCR CDR3. One entry per CDR3 protein results from TCRdb running MiXCR on the multiplex PCR reads. Of 600,000 or so distinct CDR3 sequences listed, about 14% were seen once; the top ten hold around 12%. Criteria for exclusion of patients were uncontrolled infection, other autoimmune disease, pregnancy or lactation. Clinical symptoms, serum thyroxine and TRAb, thyroid ultrasound and orbital computed tomography together formed the diagnostic basis. V was cut by 4 bases and J by 4 bases, with 8 bases left in between. The CDR3 consists of 12 residues. Germline V gives CDR1 SGHAT, CDR2 FQNNGV.

J is TRBJ2-7 and V is TRBV11-2; D call uncertain. The source of this sequence is a woman in her 50s with Graves' ophthalmopathy. The sequencing sample was made of blood. The CDR3 is CASSSIGYEQYF. The CDR3 region has the DNA TGTGCCAGCAGCTCTATCGGGTACGAGCAGTACTTC. Full variable domain (remainder filled in from reference TRBV11-2 and TRBJ2-7): EAGVAQSPRYKIIEKRQSVAFWCNPISGHATLYWYQQILGQGPKLLIQFQNNGVVDDSQLPKDRFSAERLKGVDSTLKIQPAKLEDSAVYLCASSSIGYEQYFGPGTRLTVT.